The 31 T cell receptor delta chains given below trace back to one sample, sequenced in a study of γδ T cells in repeated Plasmodium falciparum infection. TCRdb ran CATT on the multiplex PCR reads. The sample carries about 51,000 delta-chain clones, roughly 1.9% recorded once. Gammadelta T cells were flow-sorted from PBMC into Vgamma9/Vdelta2+ and Vdelta2-negative populations for bulk analysis. The sequencing input was gamma-delta T cells from blood. Receptors were obtained from a pool of human donors (malaria-infected and uninfected, not separated).

This clone has only a few counts. TCRdb's listed protein matches a much larger clone and diverges from this DNA's translation at residue 12, likely through a read error; the protein shown comes from the DNA. The V gene is TRDV2, the J gene TRDJ1, with 10 bases fitting TRDD3. Here the J gene was assigned by germline matching of the DNA, as TCRdb has none. V lost 3 bases to trimming and J lost 10 bases; unmatched junction nucleotides: 40. The CDR3 has 24 residues. Germline V gene sequence: CDR1 GEAIGNYY, CDR2 EKD. This CDR3 reads CACDRLPVLGDAHSVVLGDPRLIF. Written as DNA, the CDR3 is TGTGCCTGTGACCGACTCCCAGTACTGGGGGATGCGCACAGTGTTGTACTGGGGGATCCTAGACTCATCTTT.

Note on this clone: The translation of this DNA and the TCRdb protein of a much larger clone differ at residue 11, probably owing to a read error; the protein shown here is translated from the DNA. This chain connects TRDV1 to TRDJ1; the match to TRDD3 covers 8 bases. As TCRdb names no J gene, one was assigned here on the basis of a DNA match to germline. The germline V gene encodes CDR1 TSWWSYY and CDR2 QGS. The junction had 30 bases not matched to a gene; V was cut back by 2 bases and J by 1 base. The CDR3 is made up of 24 amino acids. CDR3 region: CALGERVLYLGGPTGGFITDKLIF. The DNA of the CDR3 is TGTGCTCTTGGGGAAAGGGTCCTTTACCTAGGCGGACCGACTGGGGGCTTCATCACCGATAAACTCATCTTT.

As concerns this clone: TCRdb pairs this DNA with a much larger clone's protein that differs at residue 8, likely a read error; the protein shown was translated from the DNA. The rearrangement links TRDV1 to TRDJ1; 8 bases are shared with TRDD3. No J gene is reported in TCRdb; it was inferred here by comparing the DNA with germline. With V trimmed by 0 bases and J by 4 bases, 22 bases remained unmatched. CDR1 is TSWWSYY and CDR2 is QGS in the germline V gene. The CDR3 runs to 21 residues. The CDR3 sequence: CALGELPHVPYGLGVIDKLIF. Here the CDR3 DNA reads TGTGCTCTTGGGGAACTCCCCCACGTACCCTATGGACTGGGGGTTATCGATAAACTCATCTTT.

This clone was counted between two and nine times. Given a far larger clone just one base away, this is likely a sequencing read error. Other DNA sequences from this sample encode an identical CDR3 as well. The chain recombines TRDV1 with TRDJ1, with a possible D match to TRDD3 (5 bases). The CDR3 loop spans 23 amino acids. Germline CDR1 TSWWSYY, CDR2 QGS. Trimming left V 5 bases short and J 2 bases short, with 39 bases between. CDR3 coding DNA: TGTGCTCTTGGGAAAACGGCCTCCCCCAATTGTCCTGGGCTACGGGTGGGAACCGATAAACTCATCTTT. Residues: CALGKTASPNCPGLRVGTDKLIF.

Of note for this clone: The amino acid sequence in TCRdb belongs to a much larger clone and departs from this DNA's translation at residue 4, likely a sequencing read error; the sequence shown is translated from the DNA. The chain has TRDV3 and TRDJ1; 10 positions match TRDD3. Germline CDR1 reads TVYSNPD; CDR2 reads GDNSRS (reference sequence). The CDR3 is 23 residues long. V dropped 3 bases and J dropped 1; count of bases not matched to a gene: 32. CDR3 coding DNA: TGTGCCTTAGGTATTCACGACGTAAGGAGGTGGGGGATACTTTGGAGGTTCACCGATAAACTCATCTTT. Protein product: CALGIHDVRRWGILWRFTDKLIF. Full variable domain (remainder filled in from reference TRDV3 and TRDJ1): CDKVTQSSPDQTVASGSEVVLLCTYDTVYSNPDLFWYRIRPDYSFQFVFYGDNSRSEGADFTQGRFSVKHILTQKAFHLVISPVRTEDSATYYCALGIHDVRRWGILWRFTDKLIFGKGTRVTVEP.

This clone has a handful of counts. TCRdb lists the protein of a much larger clone for this DNA, which differs at residue 9, so this is likely a read error; the protein given here is translated from the DNA itself. This chain joins TRDV3 and TRDJ1; D ambiguous. The length of the CDR3 is 21 residues. Germline CDR1 reads TVYSNPD; CDR2 reads GDNSRS (reference sequence). CDR3 in amino acids: CATLKTVIQPGWCPYTDKLIF. The CDR3 region has the DNA TGTGCTACGCTCAAAACCGTTATCCAACCGGGCTGGTGCCCATACACCGATAAACTCATCTTT.

This clone has just a few counts. The TCRdb record carries a much larger clone's protein, which differs from this DNA's translation at residue 18; a read error is the likely cause, and the protein listed here is the DNA translation. V usage is TRDV1 and J usage is TRDJ1, with D possibly being TRDD3 (6 bases). The J gene was not available in TCRdb and was assigned here by matching the DNA to germline segments. Germline assignment: CDR1 TSWWSYY and CDR2 QGS. The CDR3 runs to 21 residues. CDR3: CALGEPSFTNLHLRGTDRLIF. Written as DNA, the CDR3 is TGTGCTCTTGGGGAACCGAGCTTCACTAATTTACACCTCAGGGGGACCGATAGACTCATCTTT.

In this sample, this clone turned up a few times. This DNA's translation differs at residue 6 from TCRdb's protein, which comes from a much larger clone; a read error is likely, and the protein shown is translated from the DNA. The chain carries TRDV1 and TRDJ1; D possibly corresponds to TRDD3 (5 bases). The J gene is absent in TCRdb and was assigned here via DNA matching to germline. This CDR3 is built from 21 residues. The V and J ends lost 2 bases and 2 bases respectively, with 30 bases between them. The germline V gene has CDR1 TSWWSYY and CDR2 QGS. CDR3 sequence reads: CALGESSFTNLHLRGTDKLIF. In DNA form, the CDR3 reads TGTGCTCTTGGGGAATCGAGCTTCACTAATTTACACCTCAGGGGGACCGATAAACTCATCTTT.

To note about this clone: It is unclear where the CDR3 begins or ends on the DNA, so no DNA is shown, and the CDR3 is as TCRdb lists it. The V gene was identified as TRAV29/DV5, while no J gene was called. Inclusive of both ends, the CDR3 amounts to 24 amino acids. Germline V gene data show CDR1 as NSMFDY and CDR2 as ISSIKDK. The chain's CDR3 is CSVLLCSKRRPSTRAAFDTDKLIF.

This clone appeared a few times. A far larger clone is off by one base, so a read error is likely. In the same sample, other DNA sequences code for this CDR3. No J gene call was made, and the V gene is TRDV2; no check of the table's D call, TRDD3, against the DNA was made. The CDR3 contains 15 residues. CDR1 is GEAIGNYY, CDR2 EKD, per germline. The CDR3 here is CACDTLGDNRDKLIF. In nucleotides, the CDR3 is TGTGCCTGTGACACGCTGGGGGATAACCGGGATAAACTCATCTTC.

This clone has just a few counts. TCRdb's entry gives the protein of a much larger clone, which mismatches this DNA's translation at residue 8, likely from a read error; the protein reported here is translated from the DNA. This sequence joins TRDV1 and TRDJ1, with TRDD3 matching 12 bases. TCRdb records no J gene; here it was assigned by comparing the DNA to germline. CDR3 length: 20 amino acids. The junction had 14 bases not matched to a gene; V was cut back by 0 bases and J by 3 bases. From germline, CDR1 is TSWWSYY and CDR2 QGS. DNA of the CDR3: TGTGCTCTTGGGGAACTACGTCTTTACTGGGGGATACCTCGAGCCGATAAACTCATCTTT. This gives the protein CALGELRLYWGIPRADKLIF.

J is TRDJ1 and V is TRDV1, with TRDD3 matching 9 bases. TCRdb leaves out the J gene; it was filled in here by matching the DNA to germline. The J segment lost 7 bases and the V segment lost 1 base, leaving 19 bases of the junction unmatched. CDR3 length: 19 residues. Germline lookup yields CDR1 TSWWSYY and CDR2 QGS. The CDR3, as DNA: TGTGCTCTTGGGGAACCGCAATCCGCAATGAGGGGGATACTTGGTAAACTCATCTTT. Its protein is CALGEPQSAMRGILGKLIF.

On this clone: This DNA translates differently at residue 7 from the TCRdb protein, which is that of a much larger clone; a read error is likely, and the protein shown is the DNA's own translation. The chain combines TRDV1 with TRDJ1, with 11 bases lining up with TRDD3. The J gene was missing in TCRdb and was found by matching the end of the DNA to germline. The germline gives CDR1 TSWWSYY, CDR2 QGS. This CDR3 has 22 amino acids. The trim removed 2 bases at V and 4 bases at J, leaving 24 bases unmatched. CDR3 protein: CALGETGIPTWAGGYRDDKLIF. In DNA, the CDR3 is TGTGCTCTTGGGGAAACGGGAATTCCTACGTGGGCTGGGGGATACAGGGACGATAAACTCATCTTT.

This clone was counted only a few times. The TCRdb record carries a much larger clone's protein, which differs from this DNA's translation at residue 23; a read error is the likely cause, and the protein listed here is the DNA translation. The V gene is TRAV38-2/DV8, but the J gene lacks a call; the table names TRDD3, a call not compared with the DNA. This CDR3 is 24 amino acids long. Germline V gene lookup returns CDR1 TSESDYY and CDR2 QEAYKQQN. This CDR3 is CAYRSARRWDPLLGDTWSADKLTF. CDR3 in DNA: TGTGCTTATAGGAGCGCGAGACGTTGGGACCCTTTACTGGGGGATACTTGGTCGGCCGATAAACTCACCTTT.

About this clone itself: This DNA's translation differs at residue 14 from TCRdb's protein, which comes from a much larger clone; a read error is likely, and the protein shown is translated from the DNA. The chain joins TRAV38-2/DV8 to TRDJ1; no clear D gene. Because TCRdb records no J gene, it was assigned here through a match of the DNA to germline. Trimming cost V 6 bases and J 7 bases, with 37 bases left between them. CDR3 length: 20 residues. Germline lookup yields CDR1 TSESDYY and CDR2 QEAYKQQN. CDR3 nucleotide sequence: TGTGCTTATATAGGTAGCGGGAGTACTCCCGGCCGGTGGAGGGGCCTTAAACTCATCTTT. It is translated as CAYIGSGSTPGRWRGLKLIF.

This clone was observed at least ten times. TCRdb pairs this DNA with a much larger clone's protein that differs at residue 12, likely a read error; the protein shown was translated from the DNA. The chain couples TRDV2 to TRDJ1; 10 bases are shared with TRDD3. Here the J gene came from matching the DNA to germline, since TCRdb omits it. Germline V CDR1 and CDR2: GEAIGNYY, EKD. The CDR3 is made up of 15 amino acids. V lost 3 bases to trimming and J lost 9 bases; unmatched junction nucleotides: 12. Written as DNA, the CDR3 is TGTGCCTGTGACGGGCTGGGGGATAGAGAAAACGAACTCATCTTT. Amino acids: CACDGLGDRENELIF.

Worth noting for this clone: The amino acid sequence in TCRdb belongs to a much larger clone and departs from this DNA's translation at residue 8, likely a sequencing read error; the sequence shown is translated from the DNA. The V call is TRDV1, the J call TRDJ1, with 8 positions matching TRDD3. The J gene was missing in TCRdb and was found by matching the end of the DNA to germline. The germline V gene has CDR1 TSWWSYY and CDR2 QGS. The CDR3 is 21 residues long. Trimming at V came to 1 base and at J to 0 bases, leaving 19 bases not matched to a gene. Written as DNA, the CDR3 is TGTGCTCTTGGGGAACGGGCCTTCCCCTCTTACTGGGGGTCCTACACCGATAAACTCATCTTT. The encoded protein is CALGERAFPSYWGSYTDKLIF.

This clone was recorded a few times. A far larger clone differs by one base, so this is likely a read error. Other DNA sequences from this sample encode an identical CDR3 as well. The chain carries TRDV1 and TRDJ1; 11 bases are a match to TRDD3. Here the J gene was assigned by germline matching of the DNA, as TCRdb has none. Germline-derived CDR1 and CDR2 are TSWWSYY and QGS. This CDR3 region has 21 residues. V gave up 2 bases and J gave up 2 bases; unmatched junction bases: 19. The CDR3 sequence: CALGEGRPWYWGIRTTDKLIF. CDR3 DNA sequence: TGTGCTCTTGGGGAAGGGCGGCCCTGGTACTGGGGGATAAGGACAACCGATAAACTCATCTTT.

This clone was found a few times. The TCRdb record carries a much larger clone's protein, which differs from this DNA's translation at residue 12; a read error is the likely cause, and the protein listed here is the DNA translation. This chain links TRDV3 with TRDJ1; the match to TRDD3 covers 11 bases. Germline V gene lookup returns CDR1 TVYSNPD and CDR2 GDNSRS (reference sequence). V trimming: 4 bases; J trimming: 12 bases; junction bases outside the gene matches: 16. The CDR3 contains 14 residues. The CDR3 is CASYYWGIGPKIIF. CDR3 coding DNA: TGTGCCTCCTATTACTGGGGGATAGGGCCAAAAATCATCTTT.

In this sample, this clone turned up many times. The protein held in TCRdb is that of a much larger clone and does not match this DNA's translation at residue 13, likely because of a read error; the protein shown is translated from the DNA. This chain links TRDV1 with TRDJ1, with 12 bases identical to TRDD3. TCRdb supplies no J gene; here it was assigned by aligning the nucleotide sequence to germline. Per the germline V gene, CDR1 is TSWWSYY and CDR2 is QGS. The CDR3 extends over 21 amino acids. J gave up 0 bases and V 6 bases, and 20 bases lay outside the gene matches. Here the CDR3 DNA reads TGTGCTCTTGGAGTTGCCAGAGGCTGGGGGATACGAACCCTATACACCGATAAACTCATCTTT. It translates to CALGVARGWGIRTLYTDKLIF.

Points on this clone: The protein held in TCRdb is that of a much larger clone and does not match this DNA's translation at residue 5, likely because of a read error; the protein shown is translated from the DNA. V and J are TRDV1 and TRDJ1; TRDD3 aligns across 12 bases. This CDR3 is built from 18 residues. Germline values: CDR1 TSWWSYY, CDR2 QGS. V dropped 4 bases and J dropped 9; count of bases not matched to a gene: 18. The CDR3 spells CALGGLLWGIRSKLELIF. The CDR3 nucleotides are TGTGCTCTTGGGGGACTTCTCTGGGGGATACGAAGCAAGTTGGAACTCATCTTT.

Turning to this clone: For this DNA, TCRdb reports the protein of a much larger clone, which diverges at residue 3, most likely from a read error; the protein presented here is translated directly from the DNA. The V call is TRDV2, the J call TRDJ1; no firm D call. The J gene is absent in TCRdb and was assigned here via DNA matching to germline. There are 17 residues in the CDR3. Germline values: CDR1 GEAIGNYY, CDR2 EKD. CDR3 sequence reads: CAYDTVASDPYTDKLIF. As DNA, the CDR3 is TGTGCCTATGACACCGTCGCCAGTGACCCGTACACCGATAAACTCATCTTT.

The chain has TRDV1 and TRDJ1; 13 bases align to TRDD3. The J gene was missing in TCRdb and was found by matching the end of the DNA to germline. From germline, CDR1 is TSWWSYY and CDR2 QGS. J lost 2 bases, V lost 3 bases, and 18 bases had no gene match. The CDR3 totals 21 residues. The CDR3 DNA reads as TGTGCTCTTGGGGATGGGCCTTCCCGACTGGGGGATACGAGGAGGACCGATAAACTCATCTTT. Translated: CALGDGPSRLGDTRRTDKLIF.

This clone appeared many times. The protein held in TCRdb is that of a much larger clone and does not match this DNA's translation at residue 12, likely because of a read error; the protein shown is translated from the DNA. The rearrangement uses TRDV2 and TRDJ1, with 11 positions matching TRDD3. No J gene was available from TCRdb, and it was assigned here by a germline match of the DNA. Trimming took 0 bases from V and 0 from J; bases not matched to a gene: 11. This CDR3 is 19 amino acids long. Germline V gene sequence: CDR1 GEAIGNYY, CDR2 EKD. CDR3 sequence reads: CACDTVSGGYSWYTDKLIF. The CDR3 coding sequence is TGTGCCTGTGACACCGTTTCTGGGGGATACTCCTGGTACACCGATAAACTCATCTTT.

The table lists this clone with many counts. This likely traces to a read error, being one base from a far larger clone. The same CDR3 arises from other DNA sequences in this sample as well. This chain joins TRDV2 and TRDJ1, with TRDD3 matching 7 bases. No J segment appears in TCRdb, so it was assigned here by matching the sequence to germline. This CDR3 has 18 amino acids. V dropped 0 bases and J dropped 0; count of bases not matched to a gene: 12. From germline, CDR1 is GEAIGNYY and CDR2 EKD. The CDR3 spells CACDTLSTGEQYTDKLIF. In DNA, the CDR3 is TGTGCCTGTGACACCCTTAGTACTGGGGAACAGTACACCGATAAACTCATCTTT.

There are a few counts of this clone. TCRdb shows a much larger clone's protein in place of this DNA's translation, and the two differ at residue 18, likely through a read error; the protein shown is translated from the DNA. The V gene is listed as TRDV3; no J gene was called; the DNA was not compared with TRDD3, the D call given in the table. Germline V gives CDR1 TVYSNPD, CDR2 GDNSRS (reference sequence). The CDR3 spans 20 residues. In nucleotides, the CDR3 is TGTGCCTTTAGAATCCTTCCTACGAGGGGATACGGGGGGTACACCGATAAACGCATCTTT. Translating gives CAFRILPTRGYGGYTDKRIF.

This clone appeared a few times. The protein TCRdb lists belongs to a much larger clone and differs from this DNA's translation at residue 19, which points to a read error; the protein shown is made from the DNA. The V gene is given as TRDV3, and no J gene call is available; the table calls TRDD3, which could not be checked here. Per the germline V gene, CDR1 is TVYSNPD and CDR2 is GDNSRS (reference sequence). The CDR3 contains 21 residues. The CDR3 DNA follows: TGTGCCTTTACCTACCCCTCCTACTGGGGGATAGCATCCTTGTACACCGATAAATTCATCTTT. It yields the protein CAFTYPSYWGIASLYTDKFIF.

On this clone: The TCRdb protein comes from a much larger clone and disagrees with this DNA's translation at residue 6, likely due to a read error; the protein given here is derived from the DNA. V is TRDV2 and J is TRDJ1, with 13 bases identical to TRDD3. No J gene was available from TCRdb, and it was assigned here by a germline match of the DNA. The CDR3 sequence is 17 residues long. Germline trimming cut 0 bases from V and 10 bases from J; bases unmatched to any gene: 13. Looked up from germline, CDR1 is GEAIGNYY and CDR2 is EKD. The CDR3 nucleotides are TGTGCCTGTGACACCATGACTGGGGGATACGCGCCCGTTCCACTCATCTTT. Residues: CACDTMTGGYAPVPLIF.

This clone appeared a few times. This DNA translates differently at residue 6 from the TCRdb protein, which is that of a much larger clone; a read error is likely, and the protein shown is the DNA's own translation. CDR3 sequence: CALGDEAPAWGILLLGPLPKLIF. The CDR3 DNA is TGTGCTCTTGGGGACGAAGCCCCGGCATGGGGGATACTCCTCTTAGGACCTCTCCCTAAACTCATCTTT. This chain joins TRDV1 and TRDJ1, with 10 nucleotides matching TRDD3. No J segment appears in TCRdb, so it was assigned here by matching the sequence to germline. This CDR3 comprises 23 residues. V shed 3 bases, J shed 7 bases, and the junction held 32 bases outside the gene matches. Germline V gene data show CDR1 as TSWWSYY and CDR2 as QGS.

Worth noting for this clone: TCRdb records a much larger clone's protein for this DNA, with a difference at residue 4 that likely arises from a read error; the protein given is the translation of the DNA. The V call is TRDV2, the J call TRDJ1; 7 bases agree with TRDD3. The CDR3 has 15 amino acids. With V trimmed by 5 bases and J by 0 bases, 8 bases remained unmatched. Looked up from germline, CDR1 is GEAIGNYY and CDR2 is EKD. The chain's CDR3 is CACVSLGMNTDKLIF. The CDR3, as DNA: TGTGCCTGTGTTTCACTGGGGATGAACACCGATAAACTCATCTTT.

This clone occurred a few times. TCRdb records a much larger clone's protein for this DNA, with a difference at residue 14 that likely arises from a read error; the protein given is the translation of the DNA. The chain uses TRDV1 and TRDJ1; 7 positions agree with TRDD2. No J segment appears in TCRdb, so it was assigned here by matching the sequence to germline. The CDR3 consists of 20 residues. CDR1 is TSWWSYY, CDR2 QGS, per germline. V lost 4 bases to trimming and J lost 6 bases; unmatched junction nucleotides: 26. CDR3 sequence: CALGVPKLTFLYPHIYKLIF. The CDR3 DNA follows: TGTGCTCTTGGGGTTCCCAAATTAACCTTCCTTTACCCCCACATATATAAACTCATCTTT.